This T cell receptor beta chain was recovered during a study of blood T cell repertoires in COVID-19. Study-level background: The United States, Italy and Spain provided the acute and convalescent COVID-19 samples. Sample material is recorded as cDNA or gDNA derived from T cells, B-cell-depleted T cells, or PBMCs.

Original methodology: Amplified reference gene primers provided the basis for estimating nucleated cell counts. The assay was immunoSEQ multiplex PCR, and TCRdb's table has in-frame clones only and misses some. That table furnishes V, J and clone size, whereas the DNA furnished D and trimming. The table records about 60,000 clones, approximately 86% of them present only once. This clone was detected once. Germline lookup yields CDR1 MNHNY and CDR2 SVGAGI (reference sequence). The length of the CDR3 is 16 residues. V gave up 3 bases and J gave up 0 bases, with 12 bases separating them. The receptor was derived from a human donor with acute or convalescent COVID-19. The donor label of this sample is uncertain. What was sequenced was peripheral blood. The chain joins TRBV6-6 to TRBJ1-3; TRBD1 is a possible D gene (6 bases). CDR3 in DNA: TGTGCCAGCAGTTATCATACAGGGAACTCTGGAAACACCATATATTTT. This encodes CASSYHTGNSGNTIYF.